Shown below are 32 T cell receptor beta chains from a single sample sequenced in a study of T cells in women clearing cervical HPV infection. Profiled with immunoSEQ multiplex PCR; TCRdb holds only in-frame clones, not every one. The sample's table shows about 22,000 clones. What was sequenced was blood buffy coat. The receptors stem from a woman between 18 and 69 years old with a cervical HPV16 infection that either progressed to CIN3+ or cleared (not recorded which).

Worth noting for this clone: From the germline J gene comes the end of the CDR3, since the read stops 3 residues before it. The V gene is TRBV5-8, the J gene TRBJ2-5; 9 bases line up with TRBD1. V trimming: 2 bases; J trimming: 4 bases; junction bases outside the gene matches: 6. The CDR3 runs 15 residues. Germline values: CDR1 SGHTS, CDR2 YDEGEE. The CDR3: CASSLDRGIRETQYF. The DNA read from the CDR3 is TGTGCCAGCAGCTTAGACAGGGGGATTCGAGAGACC.

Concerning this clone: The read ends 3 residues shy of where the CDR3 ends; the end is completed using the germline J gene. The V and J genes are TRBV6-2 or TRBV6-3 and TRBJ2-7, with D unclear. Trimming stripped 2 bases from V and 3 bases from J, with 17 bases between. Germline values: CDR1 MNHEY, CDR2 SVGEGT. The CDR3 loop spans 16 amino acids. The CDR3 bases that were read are TGTGCCAGCAGTTACACTTTCTCGGGTGTGCACTACGAG. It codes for CASSYTFSGVHYE. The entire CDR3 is CASSYTFSGVHYEQYF.

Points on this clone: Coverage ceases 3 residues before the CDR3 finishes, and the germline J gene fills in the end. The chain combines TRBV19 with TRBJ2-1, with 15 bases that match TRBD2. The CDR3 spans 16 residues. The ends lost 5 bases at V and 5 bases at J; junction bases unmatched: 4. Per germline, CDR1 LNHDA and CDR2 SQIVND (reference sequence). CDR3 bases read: TGTGCCAGTAGTCTACGGACTAGCGGGGGGGACAATGAG. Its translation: CASSLRTSGGDNE. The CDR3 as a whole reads CASSLRTSGGDNEQFF.

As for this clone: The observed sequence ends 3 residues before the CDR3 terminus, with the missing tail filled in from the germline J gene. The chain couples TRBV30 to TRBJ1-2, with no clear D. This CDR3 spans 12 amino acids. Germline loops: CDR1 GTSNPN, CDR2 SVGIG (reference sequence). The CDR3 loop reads CAWTPRKGDYTF. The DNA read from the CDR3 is TGTGCCTGGACCCCCAGGAAAGGTGAC.

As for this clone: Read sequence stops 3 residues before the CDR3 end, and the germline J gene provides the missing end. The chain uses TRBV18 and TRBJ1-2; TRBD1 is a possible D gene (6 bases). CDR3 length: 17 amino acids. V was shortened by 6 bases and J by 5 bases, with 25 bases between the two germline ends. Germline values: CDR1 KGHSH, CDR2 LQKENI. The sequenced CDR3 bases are TGTGCCAGCTCGCCCAACACGACTACAGGGCGGAGGTATGGC. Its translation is CASSPNTTTGRRYG. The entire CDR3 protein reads CASSPNTTTGRRYGYTF.

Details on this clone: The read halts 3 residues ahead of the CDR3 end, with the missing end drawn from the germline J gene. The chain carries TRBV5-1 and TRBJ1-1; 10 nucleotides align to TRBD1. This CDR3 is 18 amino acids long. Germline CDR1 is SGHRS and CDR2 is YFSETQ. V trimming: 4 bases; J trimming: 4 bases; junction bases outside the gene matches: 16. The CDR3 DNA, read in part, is TGCGCCAGCAGCCCGAAGACAGGGGGCACCCCCCGGGGCACTGAA. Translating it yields CASSPKTGGTPRGTE. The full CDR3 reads CASSPKTGGTPRGTEAFF.

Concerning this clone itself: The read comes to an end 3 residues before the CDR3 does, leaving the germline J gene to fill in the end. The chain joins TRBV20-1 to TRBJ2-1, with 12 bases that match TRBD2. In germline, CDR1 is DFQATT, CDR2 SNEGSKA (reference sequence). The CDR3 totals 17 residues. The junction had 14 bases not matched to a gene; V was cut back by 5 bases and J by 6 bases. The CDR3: CSAQLAGGRGIFNEQFF. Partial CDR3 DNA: TGCAGTGCTCAACTAGCGGGGGGACGTGGAATATTCAATGAG.

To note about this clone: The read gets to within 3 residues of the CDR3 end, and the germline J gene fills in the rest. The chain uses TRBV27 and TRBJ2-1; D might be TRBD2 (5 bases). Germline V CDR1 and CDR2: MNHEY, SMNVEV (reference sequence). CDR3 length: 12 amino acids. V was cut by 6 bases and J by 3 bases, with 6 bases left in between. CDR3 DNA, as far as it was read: TGTGCCAGCAGCGGACTCTACAATGAG. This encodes CASSGLYNE. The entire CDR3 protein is CASSGLYNEQFF.

CDR3 amino acids: CSVVLTGISESLPHYGYTF. Partial CDR3 DNA: TGCAGCGTTGTGTTGACAGGGATCTCGGAGTCGCTCCCACACTATGGC. The rearrangement uses TRBV29-1 and TRBJ1-2, with 7 bases aligning to TRBD1. Read coverage stops 3 residues before the CDR3 terminus; the germline J gene supplies the remainder. Trimming took 4 bases from V and 3 from J; bases not matched to a gene: 23. The CDR3 covers 19 residues. Germline V CDR1 and CDR2: SQVTM, ANQGSEA.

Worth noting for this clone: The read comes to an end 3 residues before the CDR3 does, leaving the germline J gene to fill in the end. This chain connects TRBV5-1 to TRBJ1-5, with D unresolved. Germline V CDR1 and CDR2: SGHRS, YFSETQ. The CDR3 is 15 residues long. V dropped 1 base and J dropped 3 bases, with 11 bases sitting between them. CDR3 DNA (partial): TGCGCCAGCAGCTTGAATGCAGAACCCAATCAGCCC. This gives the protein CASSLNAEPNQP. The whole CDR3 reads CASSLNAEPNQPQHF.

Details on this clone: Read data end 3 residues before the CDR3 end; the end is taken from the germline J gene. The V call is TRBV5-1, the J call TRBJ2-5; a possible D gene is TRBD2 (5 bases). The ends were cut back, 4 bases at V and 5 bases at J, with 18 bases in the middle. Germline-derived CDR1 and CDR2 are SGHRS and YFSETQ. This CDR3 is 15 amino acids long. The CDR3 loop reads CASSGSGLKSETQYF. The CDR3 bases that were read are TGCGCCAGCAGCGGGAGTGGACTTAAATCGGAGACC.

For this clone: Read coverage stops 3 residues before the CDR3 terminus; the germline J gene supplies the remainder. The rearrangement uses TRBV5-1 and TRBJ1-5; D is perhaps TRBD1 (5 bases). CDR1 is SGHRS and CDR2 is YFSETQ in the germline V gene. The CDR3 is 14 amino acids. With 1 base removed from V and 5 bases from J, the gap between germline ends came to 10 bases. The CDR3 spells CASSLIPGDQPQHF. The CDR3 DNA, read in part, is TGCGCCAGCAGCTTGATCCCGGGGGATCAGCCC.

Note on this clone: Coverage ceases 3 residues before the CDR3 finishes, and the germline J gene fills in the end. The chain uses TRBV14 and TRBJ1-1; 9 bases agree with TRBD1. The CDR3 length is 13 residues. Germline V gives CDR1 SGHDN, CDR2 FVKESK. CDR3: CASSPGQGLKAFF. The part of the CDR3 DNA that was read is TGTGCCAGCAGCCCGGGACAGGGTCTGAAA.

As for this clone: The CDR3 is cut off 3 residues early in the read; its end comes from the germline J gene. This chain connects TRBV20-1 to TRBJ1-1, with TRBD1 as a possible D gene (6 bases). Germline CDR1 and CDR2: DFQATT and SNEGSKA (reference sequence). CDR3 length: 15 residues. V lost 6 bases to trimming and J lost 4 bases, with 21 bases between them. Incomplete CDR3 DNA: TGCAGTGCCGAGGGGGGGTTCAGGCGGAGCACTGAA. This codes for CSAEGGFRRSTE. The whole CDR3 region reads CSAEGGFRRSTEAFF.

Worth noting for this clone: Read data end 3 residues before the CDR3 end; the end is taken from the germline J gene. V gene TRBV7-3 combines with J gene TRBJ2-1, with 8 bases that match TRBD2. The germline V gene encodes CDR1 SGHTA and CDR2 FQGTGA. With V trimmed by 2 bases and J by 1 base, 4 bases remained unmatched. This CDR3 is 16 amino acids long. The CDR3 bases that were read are TGTGCCAGCAGCTTAGCGGGAGGAGGATCCTACAATGAG. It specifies CASSLAGGGSYNE. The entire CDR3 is CASSLAGGGSYNEQFF.

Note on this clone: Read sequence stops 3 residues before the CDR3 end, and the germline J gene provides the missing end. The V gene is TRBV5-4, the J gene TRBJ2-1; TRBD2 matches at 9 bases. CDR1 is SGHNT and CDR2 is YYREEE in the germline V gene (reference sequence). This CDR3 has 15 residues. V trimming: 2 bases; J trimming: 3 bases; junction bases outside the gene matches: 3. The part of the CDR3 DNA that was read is TGTGCCAGCAGCTTTTGGCGGGGGGGCTACAATGAG. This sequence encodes CASSFWRGGYNE. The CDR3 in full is CASSFWRGGYNEQFF. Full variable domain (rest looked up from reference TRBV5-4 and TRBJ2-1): ETGVTQSPTHLIKTRGQQVTLRCSSQSGHNTVSWYQQALGQGPQFIFQYYREEENGRGNFPPRFSGLQFPNYSSELNVNALELDDSALYLCASSFWRGGYNEQFFGPGTRLTVL.

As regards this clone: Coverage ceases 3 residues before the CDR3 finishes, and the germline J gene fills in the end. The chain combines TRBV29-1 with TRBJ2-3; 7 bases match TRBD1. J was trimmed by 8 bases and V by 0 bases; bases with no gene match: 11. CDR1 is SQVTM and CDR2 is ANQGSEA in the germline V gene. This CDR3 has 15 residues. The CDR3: CSVEELATPGGTQYF. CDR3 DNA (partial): TGCAGCGTTGAAGAATTAGCTACCCCAGGGGGTACG.

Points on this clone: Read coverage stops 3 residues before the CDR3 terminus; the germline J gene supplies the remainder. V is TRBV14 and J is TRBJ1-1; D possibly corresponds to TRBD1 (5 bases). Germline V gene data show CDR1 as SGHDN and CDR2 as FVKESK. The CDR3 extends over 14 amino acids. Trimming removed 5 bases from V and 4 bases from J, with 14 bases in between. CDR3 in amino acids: CASSAAGGSTEAFF. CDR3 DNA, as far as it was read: TGTGCCAGCAGCGCGGCGGGGGGAAGCACTGAA.

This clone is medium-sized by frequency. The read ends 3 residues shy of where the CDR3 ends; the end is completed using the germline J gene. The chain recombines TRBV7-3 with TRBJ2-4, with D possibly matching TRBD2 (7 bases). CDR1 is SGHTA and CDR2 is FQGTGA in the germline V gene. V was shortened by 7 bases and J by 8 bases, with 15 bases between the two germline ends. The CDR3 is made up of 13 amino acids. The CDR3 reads CASIGGAGDIQYF. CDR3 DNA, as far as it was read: TGTGCCAGCATAGGGGGGGCAGGCGACATT. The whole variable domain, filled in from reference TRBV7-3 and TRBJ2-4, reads GAGVSQTPSNKVTEKGKYVELRCDPISGHTALYWYRQSLGQGPEFLIYFQGTGAADDSGLPNDRFFAVRPEGSVSTLKIQRTERGDSAVYLCASIGGAGDIQYFGAGTRLSVL.

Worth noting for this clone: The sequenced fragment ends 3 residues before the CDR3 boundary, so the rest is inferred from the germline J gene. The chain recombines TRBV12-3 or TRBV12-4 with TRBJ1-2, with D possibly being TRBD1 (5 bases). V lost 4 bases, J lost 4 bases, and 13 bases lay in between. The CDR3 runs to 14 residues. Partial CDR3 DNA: TGTGCCAGCAGTTCTAGGGGTGTTGGCTATGGC. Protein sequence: CASSSRGVGYG. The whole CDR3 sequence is CASSSRGVGYGYTF.

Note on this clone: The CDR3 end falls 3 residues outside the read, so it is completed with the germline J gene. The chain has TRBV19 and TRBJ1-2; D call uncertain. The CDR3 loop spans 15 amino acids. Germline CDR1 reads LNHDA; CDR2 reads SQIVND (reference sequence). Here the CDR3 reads CASSTLREGGYDYTF. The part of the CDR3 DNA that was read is TGTGCCAGTAGTACATTGCGGGAGGGAGGCTACGAC.

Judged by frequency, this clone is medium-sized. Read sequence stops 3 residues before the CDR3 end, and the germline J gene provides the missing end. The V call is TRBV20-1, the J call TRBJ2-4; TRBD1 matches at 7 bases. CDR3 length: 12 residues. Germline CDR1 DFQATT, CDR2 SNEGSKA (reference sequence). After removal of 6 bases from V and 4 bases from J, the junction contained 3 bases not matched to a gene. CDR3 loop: CSAPTGKNIQYF. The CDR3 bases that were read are TGCAGTGCGCCGACAGGGAAAAACATT.

The CDR3 region is CASSPQRGNSPLHF. Incomplete CDR3 DNA: TGTGCCAGCAGCCCCCAAAGGGGTAATTCACCC. V and J are TRBV7-8 and TRBJ1-6, with a possible D match to TRBD1 (5 bases). The read terminates 3 residues ahead of where the CDR3 ends, so the germline J gene completes it. The CDR3 runs to 14 residues. CDR1 and CDR2 from the germline V gene are SGHVS and FQNEAQ. V was pared by 5 bases and J by 6 bases, with 11 bases between.

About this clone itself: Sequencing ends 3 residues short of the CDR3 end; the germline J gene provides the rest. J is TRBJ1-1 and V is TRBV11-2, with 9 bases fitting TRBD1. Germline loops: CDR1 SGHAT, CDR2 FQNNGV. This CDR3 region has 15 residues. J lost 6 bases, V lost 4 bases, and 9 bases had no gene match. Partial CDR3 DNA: TGTGCCAGCAGCTCCACAGGGGGCTACGGGGCTGAA. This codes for CASSSTGGYGAE. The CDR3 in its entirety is CASSSTGGYGAEAFF.

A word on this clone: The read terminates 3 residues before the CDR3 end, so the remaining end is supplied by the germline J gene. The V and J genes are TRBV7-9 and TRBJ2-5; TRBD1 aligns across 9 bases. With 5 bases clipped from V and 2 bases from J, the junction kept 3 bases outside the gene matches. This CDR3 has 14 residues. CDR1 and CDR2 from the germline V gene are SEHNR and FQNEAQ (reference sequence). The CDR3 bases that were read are TGTGCCAGCAGCCGGGACAGGGCACAAGAGACC. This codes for CASSRDRAQET. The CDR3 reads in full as CASSRDRAQETQYF.

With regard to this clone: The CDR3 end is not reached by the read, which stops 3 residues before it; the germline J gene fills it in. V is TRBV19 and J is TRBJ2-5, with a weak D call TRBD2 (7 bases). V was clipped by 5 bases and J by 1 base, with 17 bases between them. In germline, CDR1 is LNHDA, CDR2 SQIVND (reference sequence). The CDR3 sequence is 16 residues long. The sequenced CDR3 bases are TGTGCCAGTAGTGTAGGGTTGGGGGGGCTCCAAGAGACC. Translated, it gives CASSVGLGGLQET. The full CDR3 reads CASSVGLGGLQETQYF.

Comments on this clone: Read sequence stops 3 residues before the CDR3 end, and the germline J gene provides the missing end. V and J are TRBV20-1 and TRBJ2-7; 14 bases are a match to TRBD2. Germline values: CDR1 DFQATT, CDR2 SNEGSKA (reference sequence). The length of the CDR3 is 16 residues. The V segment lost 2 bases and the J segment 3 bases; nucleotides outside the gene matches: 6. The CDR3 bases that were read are TGCAGTGCTAGAAAGTCCGGGACTAGCGGGAGCTACGAG. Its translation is CSARKSGTSGSYE. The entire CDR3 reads CSARKSGTSGSYEQYF.

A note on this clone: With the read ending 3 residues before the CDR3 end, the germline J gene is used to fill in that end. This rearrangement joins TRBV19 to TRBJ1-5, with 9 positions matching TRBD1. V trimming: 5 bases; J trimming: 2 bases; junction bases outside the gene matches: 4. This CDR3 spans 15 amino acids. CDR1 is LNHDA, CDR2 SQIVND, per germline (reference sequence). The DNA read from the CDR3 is TGTGCCAGTAGTGGTTGGGACAGGGGCAATCAGCCC. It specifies CASSGWDRGNQP. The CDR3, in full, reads CASSGWDRGNQPQHF.

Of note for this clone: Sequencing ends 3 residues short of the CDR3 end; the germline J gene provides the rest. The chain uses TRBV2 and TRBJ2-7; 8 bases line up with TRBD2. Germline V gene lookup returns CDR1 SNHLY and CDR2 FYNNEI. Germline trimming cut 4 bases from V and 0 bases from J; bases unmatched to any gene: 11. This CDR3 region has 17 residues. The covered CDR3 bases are TGTGCCAGCAGTGTAGGTGCGGGGGGACCAATCTCCTACGAG. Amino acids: CASSVGAGGPISYE. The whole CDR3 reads CASSVGAGGPISYEQYF.

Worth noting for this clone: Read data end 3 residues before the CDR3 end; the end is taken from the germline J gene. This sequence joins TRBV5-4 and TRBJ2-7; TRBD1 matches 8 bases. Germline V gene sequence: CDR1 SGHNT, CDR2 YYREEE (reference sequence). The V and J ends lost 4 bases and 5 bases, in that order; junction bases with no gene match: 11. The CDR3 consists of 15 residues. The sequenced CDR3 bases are TGTGCCAGCAGCGCGCCAGGGGGCCTCCGGGACGAG. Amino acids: CASSAPGGLRDE. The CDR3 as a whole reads CASSAPGGLRDEQYF.

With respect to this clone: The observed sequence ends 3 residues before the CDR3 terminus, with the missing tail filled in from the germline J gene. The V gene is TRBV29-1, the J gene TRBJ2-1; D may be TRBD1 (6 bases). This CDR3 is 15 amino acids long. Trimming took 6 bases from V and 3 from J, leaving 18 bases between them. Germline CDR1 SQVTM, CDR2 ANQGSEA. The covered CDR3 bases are TGCAGCGTGCCCGCCGGGACAACCCACTACAATGAG. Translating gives CSVPAGTTHYNE. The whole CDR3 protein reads CSVPAGTTHYNEQFF.

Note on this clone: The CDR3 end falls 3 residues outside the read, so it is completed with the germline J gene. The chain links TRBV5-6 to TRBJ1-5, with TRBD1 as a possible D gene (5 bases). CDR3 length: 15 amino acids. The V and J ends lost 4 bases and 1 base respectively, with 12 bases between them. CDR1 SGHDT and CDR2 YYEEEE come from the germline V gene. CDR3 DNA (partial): TGTGCCAGCAGCCGGGGGTACTTCAGCAATCAGCCC. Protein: CASSRGYFSNQP. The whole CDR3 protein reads CASSRGYFSNQPQHF.